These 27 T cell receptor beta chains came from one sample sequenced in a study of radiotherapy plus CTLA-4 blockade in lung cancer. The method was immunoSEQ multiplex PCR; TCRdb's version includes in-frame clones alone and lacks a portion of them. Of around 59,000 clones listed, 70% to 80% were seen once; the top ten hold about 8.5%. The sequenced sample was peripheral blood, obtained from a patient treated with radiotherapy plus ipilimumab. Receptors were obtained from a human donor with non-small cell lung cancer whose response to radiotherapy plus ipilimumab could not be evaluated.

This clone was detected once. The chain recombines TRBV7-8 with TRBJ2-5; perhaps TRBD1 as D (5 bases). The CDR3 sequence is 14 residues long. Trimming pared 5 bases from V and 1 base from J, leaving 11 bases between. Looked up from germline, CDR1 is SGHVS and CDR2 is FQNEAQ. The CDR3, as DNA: TGTGCCAGCAGCCCCAGGGAAACCCAAGAGACCCAGTACTTC. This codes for CASSPRETQETQYF.

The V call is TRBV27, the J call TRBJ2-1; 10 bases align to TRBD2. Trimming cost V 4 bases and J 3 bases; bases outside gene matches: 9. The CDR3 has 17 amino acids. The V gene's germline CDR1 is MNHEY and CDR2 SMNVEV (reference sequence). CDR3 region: CASSSPLAGDHYNEQFF. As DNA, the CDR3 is TGTGCCAGCAGTTCCCCCCTAGCGGGGGACCACTACAATGAGCAGTTCTTC.

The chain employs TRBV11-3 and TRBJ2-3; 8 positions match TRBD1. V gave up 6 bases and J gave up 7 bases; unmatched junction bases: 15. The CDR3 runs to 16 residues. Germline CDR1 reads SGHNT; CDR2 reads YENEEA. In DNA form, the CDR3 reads TGTGCCAGCAGAGGGGGATTGCAGGGGGCAATAAATACGCAGTATTTT. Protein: CASRGGLQGAINTQYF.

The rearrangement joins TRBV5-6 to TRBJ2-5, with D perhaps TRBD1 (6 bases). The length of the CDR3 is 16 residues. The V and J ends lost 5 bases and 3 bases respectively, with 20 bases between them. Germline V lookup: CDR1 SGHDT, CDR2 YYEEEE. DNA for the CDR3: TGTGCCAGCAGTGGGTTAGCAGGGGACGTCAAAGAGACCCAGTACTTC. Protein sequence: CASSGLAGDVKETQYF. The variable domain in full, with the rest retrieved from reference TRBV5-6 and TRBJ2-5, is DAGVTQSPTHLIKTRGQQVTLRCSPKSGHDTVSWYQQALGQGPQFIFQYYEEEERQRGNFPDRFSGHQFPNYSSELNVNALLLGDSALYLCASSGLAGDVKETQYFGPGTRLLVL.

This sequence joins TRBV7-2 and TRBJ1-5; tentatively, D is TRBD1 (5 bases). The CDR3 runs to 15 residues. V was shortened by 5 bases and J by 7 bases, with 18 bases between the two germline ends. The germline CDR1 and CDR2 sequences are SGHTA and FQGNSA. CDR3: CASSPRQGGMQPQHF. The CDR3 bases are TGTGCCAGCAGCCCCCGGCAGGGCGGGATGCAGCCCCAGCATTTT.

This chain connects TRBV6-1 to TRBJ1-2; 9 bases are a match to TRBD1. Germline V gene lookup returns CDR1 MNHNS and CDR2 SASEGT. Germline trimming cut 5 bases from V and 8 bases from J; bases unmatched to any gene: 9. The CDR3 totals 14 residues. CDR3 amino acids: CASSRTGATGGYTF. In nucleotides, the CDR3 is TGTGCCAGCAGTAGGACAGGGGCAACGGGGGGCTACACCTTC.

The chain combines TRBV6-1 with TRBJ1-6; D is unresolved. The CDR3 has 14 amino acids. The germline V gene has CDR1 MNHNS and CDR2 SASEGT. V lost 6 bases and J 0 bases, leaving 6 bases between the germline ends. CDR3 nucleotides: TGTGCCAGCAGCGAGAGCTCCTATAATTCACCCCTCCACTTT. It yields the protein CASSESSYNSPLHF.

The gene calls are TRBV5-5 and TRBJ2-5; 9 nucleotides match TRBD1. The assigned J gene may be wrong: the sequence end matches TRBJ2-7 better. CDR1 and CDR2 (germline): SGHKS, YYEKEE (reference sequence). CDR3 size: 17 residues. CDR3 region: CASSFGTGNSYSYEQYF. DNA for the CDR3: TGTGCCAGCAGCTTCGGGACAGGGAACTCCTATTCCTACGAGCAGTACTTC.

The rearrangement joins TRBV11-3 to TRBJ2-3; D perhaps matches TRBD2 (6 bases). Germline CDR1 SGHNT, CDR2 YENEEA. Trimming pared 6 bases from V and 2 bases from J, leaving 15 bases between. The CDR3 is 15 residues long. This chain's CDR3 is CASRAGGYTTDTQYF. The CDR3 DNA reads TGTGCCAGCAGGGCCGGGGGTTATACCACAGATACGCAGTATTTT.

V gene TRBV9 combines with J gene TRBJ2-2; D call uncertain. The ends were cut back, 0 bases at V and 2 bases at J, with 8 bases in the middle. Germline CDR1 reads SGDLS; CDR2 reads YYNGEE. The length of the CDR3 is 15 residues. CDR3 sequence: CASSVGLLNTGELFF. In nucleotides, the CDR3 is TGTGCCAGCAGCGTAGGACTCCTCAACACCGGGGAGCTGTTTTTT.

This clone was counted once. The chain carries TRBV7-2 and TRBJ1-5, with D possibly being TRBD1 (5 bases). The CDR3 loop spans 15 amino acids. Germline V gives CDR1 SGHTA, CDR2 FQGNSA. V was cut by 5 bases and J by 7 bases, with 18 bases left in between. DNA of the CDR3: TGTGCCAGCAGCCCTAACGGGGGTTTGGGCCAGCCCCAGCATTTT. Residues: CASSPNGGLGQPQHF.

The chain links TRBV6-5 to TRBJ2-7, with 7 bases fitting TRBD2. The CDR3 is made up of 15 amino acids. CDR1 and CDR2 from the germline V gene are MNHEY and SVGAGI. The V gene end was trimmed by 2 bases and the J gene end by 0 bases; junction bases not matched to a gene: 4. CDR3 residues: CASSYGRTSSYEQYF. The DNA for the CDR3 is TGTGCCAGCAGTTACGGGCGGACTAGCTCCTACGAGCAGTACTTC.

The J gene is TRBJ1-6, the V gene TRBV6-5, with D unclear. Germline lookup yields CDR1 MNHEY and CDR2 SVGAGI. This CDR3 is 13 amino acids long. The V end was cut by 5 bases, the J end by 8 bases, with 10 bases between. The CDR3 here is CASSSFSYSPLHF. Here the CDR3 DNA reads TGTGCCAGCAGTAGCTTTTCCTATTCACCCCTCCACTTT.

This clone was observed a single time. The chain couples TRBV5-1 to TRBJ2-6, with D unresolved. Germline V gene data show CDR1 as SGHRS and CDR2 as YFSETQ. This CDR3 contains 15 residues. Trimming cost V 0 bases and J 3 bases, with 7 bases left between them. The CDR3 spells CASSLGSSGANVLTF. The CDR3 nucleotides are TGCGCCAGCAGCTTGGGTTCGAGTGGGGCCAACGTCCTGACTTTC.

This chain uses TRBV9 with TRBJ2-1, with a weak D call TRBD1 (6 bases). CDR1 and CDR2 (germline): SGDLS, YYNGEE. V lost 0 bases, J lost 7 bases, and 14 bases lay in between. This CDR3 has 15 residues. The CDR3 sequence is CASSVAQGEGNEQFF. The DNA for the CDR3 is TGTGCCAGCAGCGTAGCACAGGGTGAGGGGAATGAGCAGTTCTTC.

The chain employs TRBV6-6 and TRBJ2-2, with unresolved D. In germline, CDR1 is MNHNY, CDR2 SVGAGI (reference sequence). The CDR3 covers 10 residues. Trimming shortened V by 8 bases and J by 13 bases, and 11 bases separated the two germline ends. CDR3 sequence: CASGAMVLFF. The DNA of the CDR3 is TGTGCCAGCGGAGCGATGGTGCTGTTTTTT.

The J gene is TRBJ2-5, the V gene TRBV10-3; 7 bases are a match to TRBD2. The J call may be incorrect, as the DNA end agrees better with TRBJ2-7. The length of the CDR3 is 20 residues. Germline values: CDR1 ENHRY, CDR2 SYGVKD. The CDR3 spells CAISESNLAEEFPRPHEQYF. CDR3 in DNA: TGTGCCATCAGTGAGTCGAATCTAGCGGAAGAGTTTCCGAGGCCCCACGAGCAGTACTTC.

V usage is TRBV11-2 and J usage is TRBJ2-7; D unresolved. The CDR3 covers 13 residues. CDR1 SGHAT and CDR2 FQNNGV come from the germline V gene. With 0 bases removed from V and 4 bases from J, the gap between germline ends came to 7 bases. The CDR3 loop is CASSLDPKYEQYF. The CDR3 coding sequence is TGTGCCAGCAGCTTAGATCCCAAATACGAGCAGTACTTC.

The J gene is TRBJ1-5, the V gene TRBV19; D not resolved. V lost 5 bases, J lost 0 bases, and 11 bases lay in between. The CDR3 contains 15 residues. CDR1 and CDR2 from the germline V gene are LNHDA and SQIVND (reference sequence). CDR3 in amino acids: CASSLTEYSNQPQHF. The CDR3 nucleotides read TGTGCCAGTAGTCTTACGGAGTATAGCAATCAGCCCCAGCATTTT.

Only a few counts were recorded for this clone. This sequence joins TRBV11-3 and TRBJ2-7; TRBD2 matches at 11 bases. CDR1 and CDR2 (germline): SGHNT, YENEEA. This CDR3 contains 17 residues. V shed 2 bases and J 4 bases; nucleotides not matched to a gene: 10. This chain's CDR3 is CASSLPRSSGRSYEQYF. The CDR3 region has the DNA TGTGCCAGCAGCTTACCTCGGTCTAGCGGGAGGTCTTACGAGCAGTACTTC.

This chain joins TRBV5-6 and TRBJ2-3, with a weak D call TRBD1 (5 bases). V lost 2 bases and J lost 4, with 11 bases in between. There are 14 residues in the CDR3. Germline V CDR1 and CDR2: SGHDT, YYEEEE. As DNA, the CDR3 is TGTGCCAGCAGCTTCCAGGGTACGCCAGATACGCAGTATTTT. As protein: CASSFQGTPDTQYF.

CDR3 DNA: TGTGCCAGCAGCAAAGAGTGCCGACAGGGGAGACCGTGTGGCTACACCTTC. Its translation: CASSKECRQGRPCGYTF. V gene TRBV21-1 combines with J gene TRBJ1-2; the table names TRBD1, a call not compared with the DNA. TRBV21-1 is described as a pseudogene. The length of the CDR3 is 17 residues.

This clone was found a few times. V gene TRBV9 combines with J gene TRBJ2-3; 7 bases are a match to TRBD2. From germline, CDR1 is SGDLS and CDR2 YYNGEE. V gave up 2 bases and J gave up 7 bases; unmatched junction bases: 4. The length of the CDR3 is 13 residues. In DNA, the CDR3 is TGTGCCAGCAGCGTGACGGGAGGTAATACGCAGTATTTT. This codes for CASSVTGGNTQYF. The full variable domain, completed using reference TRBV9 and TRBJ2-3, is DSGVTQTPKHLITATGQRVTLRCSPRSGDLSVYWYQQSLDQGLQFLIQYYNGEERAKGNILERFSAQQFPDLHSELNLSSLELGDSALYFCASSVTGGNTQYFGPGTRLTVL.

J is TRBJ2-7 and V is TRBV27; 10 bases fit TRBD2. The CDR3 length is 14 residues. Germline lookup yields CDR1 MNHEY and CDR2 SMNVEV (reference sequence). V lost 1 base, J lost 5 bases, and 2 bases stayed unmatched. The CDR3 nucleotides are TGTGCCAGCAGTTTATTAGCGGGGGGTGACGAGCAGTACTTC. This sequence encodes CASSLLAGGDEQYF.

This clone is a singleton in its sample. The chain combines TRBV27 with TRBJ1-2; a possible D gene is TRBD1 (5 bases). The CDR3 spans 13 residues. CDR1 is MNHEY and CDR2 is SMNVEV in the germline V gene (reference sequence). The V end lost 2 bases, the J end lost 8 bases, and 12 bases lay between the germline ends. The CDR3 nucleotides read TGTGCCAGCAGTTTAGGGGGAGCGGGAGGCTACACCTTC. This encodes CASSLGGAGGYTF.

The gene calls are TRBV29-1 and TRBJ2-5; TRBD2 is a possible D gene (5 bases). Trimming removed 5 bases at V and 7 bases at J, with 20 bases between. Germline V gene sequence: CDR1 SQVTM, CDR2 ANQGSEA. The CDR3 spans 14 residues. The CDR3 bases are TGCAGCGTTCCCCCCGTGCCTAGCTTCGGGACCCAGTACTTC. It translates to CSVPPVPSFGTQYF.

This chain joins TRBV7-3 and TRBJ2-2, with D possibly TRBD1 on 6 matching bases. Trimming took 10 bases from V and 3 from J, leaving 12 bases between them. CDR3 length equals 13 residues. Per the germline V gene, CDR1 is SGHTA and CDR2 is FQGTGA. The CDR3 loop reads CANEDRYTGELFF. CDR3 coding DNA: TGTGCCAACGAGGACAGATACACCGGGGAGCTGTTTTTT.